The T cell receptor beta chain described here comes from a study of T cell responses to AZD1222 COVID-19 vaccine. Study-wide findings and caveats: CD4 TCRs linked to vaccination spanned spike, dominating at 160-218 and 743-854.

Produced via immunoSEQ multiplex PCR; TCRdb's table is partial and in-frame only. The top ten clones hold roughly 11% of a sample with fewer than 200,000 clones, roughly 88% of them seen once. Turning to this clone: No antigen is known for it.

Germline V gives CDR1 MNHEY, CDR2 SVGAGI. Trimming stripped 8 bases from V and 8 bases from J, with 24 bases between. The CDR3 is 15 amino acids. The chain couples TRBV6-5 to TRBJ1-2; D possibly corresponds to TRBD1 (5 bases). The sample in question was peripheral blood, obtained 28 days after the second AZD1222 dose. This clonotype was sampled from an adult who received the AZD1222 COVID-19 vaccine. CDR3 residues: CASASTTLQVGGYTF. CDR3 sequence (DNA): TGTGCCAGCGCCTCGACGACGTTACAGGTCGGGGGCTACACCTTC.